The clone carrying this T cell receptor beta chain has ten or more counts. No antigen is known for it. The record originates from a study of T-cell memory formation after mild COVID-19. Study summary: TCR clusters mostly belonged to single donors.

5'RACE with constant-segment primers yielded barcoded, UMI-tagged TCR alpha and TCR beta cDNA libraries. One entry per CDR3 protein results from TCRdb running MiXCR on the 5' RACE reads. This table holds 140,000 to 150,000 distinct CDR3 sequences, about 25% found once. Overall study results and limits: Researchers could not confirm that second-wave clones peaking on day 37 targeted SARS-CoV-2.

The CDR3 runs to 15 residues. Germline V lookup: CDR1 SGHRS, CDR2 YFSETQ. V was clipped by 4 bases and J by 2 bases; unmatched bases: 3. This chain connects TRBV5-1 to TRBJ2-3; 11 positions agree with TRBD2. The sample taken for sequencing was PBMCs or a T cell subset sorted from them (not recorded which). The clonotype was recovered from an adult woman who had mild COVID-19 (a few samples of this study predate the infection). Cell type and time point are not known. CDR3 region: CASSPLAGDTDTQYF. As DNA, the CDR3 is TGCGCCAGCAGCCCACTAGCGGGGGACACAGATACGCAGTATTTT. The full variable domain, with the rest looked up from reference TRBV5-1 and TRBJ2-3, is KAGVTQTPRYLIKTRGQQVTLSCSPISGHRSVSWYQQTPGQGLQFLFEYFSETQRNKGNFPGRFSGRQFSNSRSEMNVSTLELGDSALYLCASSPLAGDTDTQYFGPGTRLTVL.